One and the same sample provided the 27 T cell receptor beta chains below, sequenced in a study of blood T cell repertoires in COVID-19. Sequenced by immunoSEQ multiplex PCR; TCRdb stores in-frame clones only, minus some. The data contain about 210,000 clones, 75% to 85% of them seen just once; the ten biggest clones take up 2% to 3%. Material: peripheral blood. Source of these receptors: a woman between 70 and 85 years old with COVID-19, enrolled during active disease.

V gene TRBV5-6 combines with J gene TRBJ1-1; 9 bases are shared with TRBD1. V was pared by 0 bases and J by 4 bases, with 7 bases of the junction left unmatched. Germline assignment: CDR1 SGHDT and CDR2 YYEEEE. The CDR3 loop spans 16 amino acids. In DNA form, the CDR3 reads TGTGCCAGCAGCTTGGTACAGGGGGCGCTTGCCACTGAAGCTTTCTTT. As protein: CASSLVQGALATEAFF.

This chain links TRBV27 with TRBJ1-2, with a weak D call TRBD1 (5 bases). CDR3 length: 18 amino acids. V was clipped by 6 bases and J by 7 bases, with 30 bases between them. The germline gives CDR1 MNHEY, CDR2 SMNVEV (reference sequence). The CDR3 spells CASREWGDEVRHWVGYTF. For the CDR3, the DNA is TGTGCCAGCAGGGAGTGGGGGGACGAAGTCCGTCACTGGGTTGGCTACACCTTC.

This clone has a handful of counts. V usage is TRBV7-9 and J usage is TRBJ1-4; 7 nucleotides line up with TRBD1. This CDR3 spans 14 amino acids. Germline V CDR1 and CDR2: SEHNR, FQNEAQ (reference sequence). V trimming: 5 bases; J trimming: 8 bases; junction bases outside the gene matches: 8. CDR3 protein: CASSPRDSGEKLFF. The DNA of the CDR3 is TGTGCCAGCAGCCCCCGGGACAGTGGGGAAAAACTGTTTTTT.

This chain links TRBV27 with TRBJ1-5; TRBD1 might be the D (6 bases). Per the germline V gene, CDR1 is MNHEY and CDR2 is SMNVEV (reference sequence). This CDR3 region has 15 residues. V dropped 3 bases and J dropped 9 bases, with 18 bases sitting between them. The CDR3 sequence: CASSLRLQGGGPQHF. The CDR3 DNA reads TGTGCCAGCAGTTTGAGGTTACAGGGCGGTGGGCCCCAGCATTTT.

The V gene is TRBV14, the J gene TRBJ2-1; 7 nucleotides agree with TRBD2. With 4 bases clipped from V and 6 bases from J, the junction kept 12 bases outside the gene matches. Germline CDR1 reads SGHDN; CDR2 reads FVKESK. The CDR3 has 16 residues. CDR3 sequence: CASSPLSAGESNEQFF. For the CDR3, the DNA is TGTGCCAGCAGCCCACTTTCGGCGGGGGAGAGCAATGAGCAGTTCTTC. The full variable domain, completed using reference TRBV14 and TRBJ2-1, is EAGVTQFPSHSVIEKGQTVTLRCDPISGHDNLYWYRRVMGKEIKFLLHFVKESKQDESGMPNNRFLAERTGGTYSTLKVQPAELEDSGVYFCASSPLSAGESNEQFFGPGTRLTVL.

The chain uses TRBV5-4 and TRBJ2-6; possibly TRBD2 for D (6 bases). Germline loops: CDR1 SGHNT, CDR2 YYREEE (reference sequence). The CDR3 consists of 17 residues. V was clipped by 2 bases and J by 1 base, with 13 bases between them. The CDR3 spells CASSFEGRTSGANVLTF. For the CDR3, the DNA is TGTGCCAGCAGCTTTGAGGGGAGGACGTCTGGGGCCAACGTCCTGACTTTC.

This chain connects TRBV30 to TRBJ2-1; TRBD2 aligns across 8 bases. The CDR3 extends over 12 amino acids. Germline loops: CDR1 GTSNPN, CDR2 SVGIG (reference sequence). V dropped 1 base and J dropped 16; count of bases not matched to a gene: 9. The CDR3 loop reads CAWSAPGLVLFF. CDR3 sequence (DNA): TGTGCCTGGAGTGCACCGGGACTAGTTTTATTCTTC. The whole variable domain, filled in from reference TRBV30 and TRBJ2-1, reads SQTIHQWPATLVQPVGSPLSLECTVEGTSNPNLYWYRQAAGRGLQLLFYSVGIGQISSEVPQNLSASRPQDRQFILSSKKLLLSDSGFYLCAWSAPGLVLFFGPGTRLTVL.

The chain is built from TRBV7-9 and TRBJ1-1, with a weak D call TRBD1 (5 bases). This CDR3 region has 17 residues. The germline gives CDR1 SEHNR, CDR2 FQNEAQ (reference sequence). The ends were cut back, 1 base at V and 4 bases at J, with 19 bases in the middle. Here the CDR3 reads CASSLVGGRVRVTEAFF. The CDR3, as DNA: TGTGCCAGCAGCTTAGTGGGGGGAAGGGTCCGAGTCACTGAAGCTTTCTTT.

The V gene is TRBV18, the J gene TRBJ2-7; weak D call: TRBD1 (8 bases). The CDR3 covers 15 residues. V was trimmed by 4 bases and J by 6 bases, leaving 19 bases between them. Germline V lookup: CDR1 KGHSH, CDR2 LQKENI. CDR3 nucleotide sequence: TGTGCCAGCTCACTCAATAACAGGGGGGGTTTCGAGCAGTACTTC. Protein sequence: CASSLNNRGGFEQYF.

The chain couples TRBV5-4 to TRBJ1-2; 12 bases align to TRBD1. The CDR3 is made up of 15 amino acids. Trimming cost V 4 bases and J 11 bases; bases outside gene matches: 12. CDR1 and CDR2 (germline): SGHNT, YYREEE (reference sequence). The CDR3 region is CASSLAAGTGGTYTF. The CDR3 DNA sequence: TGTGCCAGCAGCCTGGCCGCCGGGACAGGGGGCACATACACCTTC.

Here the CDR3 reads CASSHRDRNQPQHF. CDR3 nucleotides: TGTGCCAGTAGCCACCGGGACAGAAATCAGCCCCAGCATTTT. This chain uses TRBV19 with TRBJ1-5, with TRBD1 identical over 7 bases. The CDR3 runs to 14 residues. The V gene's germline CDR1 is LNHDA and CDR2 SQIVND (reference sequence). V gave up 6 bases and J gave up 4 bases; unmatched junction bases: 6. The entire variable domain, with the rest obtained from reference TRBV19 and TRBJ1-5, is as follows: DGGITQSPKYLFRKEGQNVTLSCEQNLNHDAMYWYRQDPGQGLRLIYYSQIVNDFQKGDIAEGYSVSREKKESFPLTVTSAQKNPTAFYLCASSHRDRNQPQHFGDGTRLSIL.

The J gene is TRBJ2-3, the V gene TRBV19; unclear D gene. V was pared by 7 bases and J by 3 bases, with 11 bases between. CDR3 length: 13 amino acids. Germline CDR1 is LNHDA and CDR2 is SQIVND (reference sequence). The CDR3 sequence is CASTNSGTDTQYF. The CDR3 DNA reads TGTGCCAGTACAAACAGTGGGACAGATACGCAGTATTTT.

The CDR3 DNA is TGTGCCTGGAGTTCAGGGGATGATCAGCCCCAGCATTTT. Its translation: CAWSSGDDQPQHF. The chain couples TRBV30 to TRBJ1-5, with D possibly TRBD1 on 6 matching bases. Trimming left V 2 bases short and J 5 bases short, with 10 bases between. The CDR3 runs to 13 residues. CDR1 GTSNPN and CDR2 SVGIG come from the germline V gene (reference sequence).

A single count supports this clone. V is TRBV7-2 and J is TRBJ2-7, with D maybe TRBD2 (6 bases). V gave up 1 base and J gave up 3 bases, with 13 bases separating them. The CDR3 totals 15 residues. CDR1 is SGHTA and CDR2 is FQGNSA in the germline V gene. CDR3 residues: CASSLVVSGIYEQYF. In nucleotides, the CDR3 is TGTGCCAGCAGCTTAGTGGTTAGCGGAATCTACGAGCAGTACTTC.

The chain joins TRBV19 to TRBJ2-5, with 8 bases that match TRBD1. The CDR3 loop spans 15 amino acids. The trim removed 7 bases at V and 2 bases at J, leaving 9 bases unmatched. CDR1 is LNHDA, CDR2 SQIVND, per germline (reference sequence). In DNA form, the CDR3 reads TGTGCCAGTACCTCGACAGGGGTACGGCAAGAGACCCAGTACTTC. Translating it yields CASTSTGVRQETQYF.

Here the CDR3 reads CSASRRENTDTQYF. The CDR3 bases are TGCAGTGCTAGTAGAAGGGAGAACACAGATACGCAGTATTTT. The genes are TRBV20-1 and TRBJ2-3; D may be TRBD2 (5 bases). The germline V gene has CDR1 DFQATT and CDR2 SNEGSKA (reference sequence). There are 14 residues in the CDR3. V lost 3 bases and J lost 2, with 12 bases in between.

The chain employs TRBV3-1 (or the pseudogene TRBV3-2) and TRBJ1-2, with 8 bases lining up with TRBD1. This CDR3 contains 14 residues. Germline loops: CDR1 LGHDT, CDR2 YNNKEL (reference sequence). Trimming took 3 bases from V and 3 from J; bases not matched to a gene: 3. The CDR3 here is CASSHLDRDYGYTF. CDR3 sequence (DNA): TGTGCCAGCAGCCACCTGGACAGGGACTATGGCTACACCTTC.

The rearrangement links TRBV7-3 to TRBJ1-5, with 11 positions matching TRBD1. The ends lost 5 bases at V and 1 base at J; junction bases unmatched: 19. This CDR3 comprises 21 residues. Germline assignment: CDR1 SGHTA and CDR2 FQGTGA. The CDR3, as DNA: TGTGCCAGCAGCACGGGGACAGGGGGACTTATCCCGAGCGCAAGCAATCAGCCCCAGCATTTT. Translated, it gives CASSTGTGGLIPSASNQPQHF. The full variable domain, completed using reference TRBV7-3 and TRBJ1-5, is GAGVSQTPSNKVTEKGKYVELRCDPISGHTALYWYRQSLGQGPEFLIYFQGTGAADDSGLPNDRFFAVRPEGSVSTLKIQRTERGDSAVYLCASSTGTGGLIPSASNQPQHFGDGTRLSIL.

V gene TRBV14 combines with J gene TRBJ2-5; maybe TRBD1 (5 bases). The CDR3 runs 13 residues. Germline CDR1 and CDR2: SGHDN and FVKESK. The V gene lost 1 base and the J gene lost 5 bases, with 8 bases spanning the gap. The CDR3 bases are TGTGCCAGCAGCCAAGTGGGGCGGGAGACCCAGTACTTC. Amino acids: CASSQVGRETQYF.

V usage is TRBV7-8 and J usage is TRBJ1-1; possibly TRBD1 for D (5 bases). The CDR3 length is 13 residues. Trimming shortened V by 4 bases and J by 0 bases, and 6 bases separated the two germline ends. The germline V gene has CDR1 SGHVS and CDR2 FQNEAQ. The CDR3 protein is CASSWGMNTEAFF. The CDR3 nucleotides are TGTGCCAGCAGCTGGGGCATGAACACTGAAGCTTTCTTT.

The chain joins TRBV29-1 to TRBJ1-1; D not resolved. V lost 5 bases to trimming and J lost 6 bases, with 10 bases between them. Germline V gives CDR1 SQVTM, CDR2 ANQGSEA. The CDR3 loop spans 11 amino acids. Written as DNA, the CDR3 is TGCAGCGTTCGGTCTAGCGCTGAAGCTTTCTTT. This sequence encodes CSVRSSAEAFF.

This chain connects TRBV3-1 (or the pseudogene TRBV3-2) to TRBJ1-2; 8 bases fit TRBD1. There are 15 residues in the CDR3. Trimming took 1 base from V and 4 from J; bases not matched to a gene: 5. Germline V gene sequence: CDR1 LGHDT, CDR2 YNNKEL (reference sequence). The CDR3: CASSQGYRGIYGYTF. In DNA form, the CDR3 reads TGTGCCAGCAGCCAAGGTTACAGGGGGATCTATGGCTACACCTTC.

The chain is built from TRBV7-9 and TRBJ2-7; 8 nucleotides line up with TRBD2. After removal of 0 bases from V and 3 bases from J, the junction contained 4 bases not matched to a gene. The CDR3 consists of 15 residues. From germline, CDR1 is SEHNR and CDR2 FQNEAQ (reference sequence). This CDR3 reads CASSLALAGLYEQYF. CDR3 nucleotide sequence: TGTGCCAGCAGCTTAGCTCTAGCGGGCCTCTACGAGCAGTACTTC.

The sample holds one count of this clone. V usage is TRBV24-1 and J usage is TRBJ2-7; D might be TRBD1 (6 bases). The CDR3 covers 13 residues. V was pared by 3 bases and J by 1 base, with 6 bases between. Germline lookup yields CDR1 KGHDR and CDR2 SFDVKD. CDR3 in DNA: TGTGCCACCAGTGATACAGGGTCCTACGAGCAGTACTTC. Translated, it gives CATSDTGSYEQYF.

In DNA form, the CDR3 reads TGTGCCAGCAGCTTCATTCGGGAATCCTACGAGCAGTACTTC. Its protein is CASSFIRESYEQYF. This rearrangement joins TRBV7-2 to TRBJ2-7; possible D gene TRBD2, 5 bases. The CDR3 is 14 residues long. V lost 3 bases and J 1 base, leaving 10 bases between the germline ends. CDR1 and CDR2 from the germline V gene are SGHTA and FQGNSA.

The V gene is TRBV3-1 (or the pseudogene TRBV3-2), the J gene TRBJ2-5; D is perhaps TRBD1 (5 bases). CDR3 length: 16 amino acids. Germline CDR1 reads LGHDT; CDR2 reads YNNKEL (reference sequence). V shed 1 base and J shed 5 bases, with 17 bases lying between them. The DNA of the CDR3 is TGTGCCAGCAGCCAAGTTAGGCAGTTGAAGGGGGAGACCCAGTACTTC. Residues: CASSQVRQLKGETQYF.

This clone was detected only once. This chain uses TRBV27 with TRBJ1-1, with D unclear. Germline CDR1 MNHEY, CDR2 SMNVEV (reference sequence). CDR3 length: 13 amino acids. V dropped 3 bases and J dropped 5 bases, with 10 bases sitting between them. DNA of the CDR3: TGTGCCAGCAGTTTGCGAGAGGGAACTGAAGCTTTCTTT. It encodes CASSLREGTEAFF.